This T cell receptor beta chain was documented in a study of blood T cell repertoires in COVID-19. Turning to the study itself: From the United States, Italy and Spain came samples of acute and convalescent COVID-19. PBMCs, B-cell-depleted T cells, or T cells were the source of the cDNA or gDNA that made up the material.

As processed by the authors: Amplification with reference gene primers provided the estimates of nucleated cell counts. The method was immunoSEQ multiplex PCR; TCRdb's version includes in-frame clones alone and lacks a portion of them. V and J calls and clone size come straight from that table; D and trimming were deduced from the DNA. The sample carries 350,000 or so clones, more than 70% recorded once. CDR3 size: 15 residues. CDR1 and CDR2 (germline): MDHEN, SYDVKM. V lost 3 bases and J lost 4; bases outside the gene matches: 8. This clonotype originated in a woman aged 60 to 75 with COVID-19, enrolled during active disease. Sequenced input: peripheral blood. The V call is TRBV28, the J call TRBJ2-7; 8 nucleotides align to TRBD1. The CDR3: CASSLLGQGAYEQYF. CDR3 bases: TGTGCCAGCAGTTTGTTGGGGCAGGGGGCGTACGAGCAGTACTTC.